This is a list of T cell receptor beta chains from one sample in a study of blood T cell repertoires in COVID-19. Assay used: immunoSEQ multiplex PCR; TCRdb lists only in-frame clones, some missing. The sample lists 16,000 or so clones, 80% to 90% occurring once. Sequencing was performed on peripheral blood. The receptors originated from a man older than 75 with acute or convalescent COVID-19. Both conserved end residues are part of each CDR3. A D gene is named only where the DNA matches it firmly. Clone size is given for some rows only: seen once, a few or many times, or a class if the clone is expanded.

clone size,J gene,D gene,CDR3 length,V gene,CDR3 DNA,CDR3 protein
NA,TRBJ1-2,NA,14,TRBV30,TGTGCCTGGAGCGAAGGAAACAGGGTATACGGCTACACCTTC,CAWSEGNRVYGYTF
NA,TRBJ1-1,NA,15,TRBV7-9,TGTGCCAGCAGTAATTACAGGAGCGCATACACTGAAGCTTTCTTT,CASSNYRSAYTEAFF
NA,TRBJ2-7,NA,13,TRBV7-9,TGTGCCAGCAATATGGACAGCTCCTACGAGCAGTACTTC,CASNMDSSYEQYF
few,TRBJ1-6,NA,14,TRBV18,TGTGCCAGCTCACCATACCAGGAGGGATCACCCCTCCACTTT,CASSPYQEGSPLHF
once,TRBJ2-7,NA,13,TRBV6-5,TGTGCCAGCACCACCGGGACAAAATACGAGCAGTACTTC,CASTTGTKYEQYF
NA,TRBJ2-3,TRBD2,15,TRBV18,TGTGCCAGCTCGTCCGGACTAGCGACCACAGATACGCAGTATTTT,CASSSGLATTDTQYF
NA,TRBJ2-1,NA,15,TRBV4-1,TGCGCCAGCAGCCAAGATAATAGCGGAGTAGGAGAGCAGTTCTTC,CASSQDNSGVGEQFF
once,TRBJ1-1,TRBD1,16,TRBV19,TGTGCCAGTAGTCGAACCGGACAGGGTCTGAACACTGAAGCTTTCTTT,CASSRTGQGLNTEAFF
once,TRBJ2-5,NA,15,TRBV5-4,TGTGCCAGCAGCTCCAAAGCGGTCTCCCAAGAGACCCAGTACTTC,CASSSKAVSQETQYF
NA,TRBJ1-1,NA,14,TRBV5-1,TGCGCCAGCAGCTTGATGGGTCCAGGAACTGAAGCTTTCTTT,CASSLMGPGTEAFF
NA,TRBJ1-5,NA,13,TRBV18,TGTGCCAGCTCACCTGACAGGAATCAGCCCCAGCATTTT,CASSPDRNQPQHF
NA,TRBJ1-1,NA,15,TRBV7-9,TGTGCCGGCAGCTTACCGGGCGGGGGGAGAATGGAAGCTTTCTTT,CAGSLPGGGRMEAFF
NA,TRBJ2-3,TRBD2,15,TRBV5-1,TGCGCCAGCATGAAGTCAACTAGCGGCACAGATACGCAGTATTTT,CASMKSTSGTDTQYF
NA,TRBJ1-6,NA,15,TRBV5-1,TGCGCCAGCAGCATCGGGTCGCTCTATGGGTCACCCCTCCACTTT,CASSIGSLYGSPLHF
NA,TRBJ2-7,NA,14,TRBV7-9,TGTGCCAGCAGCTTAGAAGCCCCAGGAGGGACTCAGTACTTC,CASSLEAPGGTQYF
NA,TRBJ1-2,TRBD1,13,TRBV27,TGTGCCAGCAGTTTTTCCCGGACAGGTGGCTACACCTTC,CASSFSRTGGYTF
NA,TRBJ2-7,NA,14,TRBV7-9,TGTGCCAGCAGCTTAGGGACAAACGCCTACGAGCAGTACTTC,CASSLGTNAYEQYF
NA,TRBJ2-7,TRBD1,14,TRBV14,TGTGCCAGCAGCCAACCGGGACAGGGCTACGAGCAGTACTTC,CASSQPGQGYEQYF
NA,TRBJ2-7,TRBD1,16,TRBV5-6,TGTGCCAGCAGCTCCGCTCACAGGGGGCGTTCCTACGAGCAGTACTTC,CASSSAHRGRSYEQYF
NA,TRBJ2-1,NA,16,TRBV3-1/TRBV3-2,TGTGCCAGCAGCCAAGATGCCGGACATGCGGGGAATGAGCAGTTCTTC,CASSQDAGHAGNEQFF
once,TRBJ2-7,TRBD1,13,TRBV2,TGTGCCAGCAGTGCGGGACAGAACTACGAGCAGTACTTC,CASSAGQNYEQYF
NA,TRBJ2-4,NA,15,TRBV24-1,TGTGCCACCAGTGATTCGGGGGTAGCCAAAAACATTCAGTACTTC,CATSDSGVAKNIQYF
NA,TRBJ2-3,TRBD2,16,TRBV18,TGTGCCAGCTCATTAAGGAGGGCGGGAGCTGGAGATACGCAGTATTTT,CASSLRRAGAGDTQYF
NA,TRBJ1-4,NA,16,TRBV7-9,TGTGCCAGCAGCGCTCTAGGAGGTGGTGGTAATGAAAAACTGTTTTTT,CASSALGGGGNEKLFF
NA,TRBJ2-1,TRBD1,15,TRBV24-1,TGTGCCACCAGTGACCCCGGGACAGTTTACAATGAGCAGTTCTTC,CATSDPGTVYNEQFF
NA,TRBJ1-2,NA,13,TRBV6-5,TGTGCCAGCAGAGTGGACAGTAACTATGGCTACACCTTC,CASRVDSNYGYTF
NA,TRBJ1-5,TRBD1,15,TRBV5-8,TGTGCCAGCAGTTTGACAGGGGTTAGCAATCAGCCCCAGCATTTT,CASSLTGVSNQPQHF
NA,TRBJ1-1,NA,14,TRBV5-1,TGCGCCAGCAGCTTGGAGACAGCGAACACTGAAGCTTTCTTT,CASSLETANTEAFF
NA,TRBJ1-4,TRBD1,15,TRBV18,TGTGCCAGTTCGCCCCCCGGGACAGGGCCCGAAAAACTGTTTTTT,CASSPPGTGPEKLFF
NA,TRBJ1-1,NA,14,TRBV30,TGTGCCTGGAGGGGATTTCCTGGGGCCACTGAAGCTTTCTTT,CAWRGFPGATEAFF
NA,TRBJ1-1,TRBD1,12,TRBV2,TGTGCCAGACGACAGGGGAAAACTGAAGCTTTCTTT,CARRQGKTEAFF
NA,TRBJ2-5,NA,13,TRBV5-4,TGTGCCAGCAGCTTGGACCAGGAAGAGACCCAGTACTTC,CASSLDQEETQYF
NA,TRBJ1-4,NA,16,TRBV6-1,TGTGCCAGCAGTGAATTGGGGGCAGGGGTGAATGAAAAACTGTTTTTT,CASSELGAGVNEKLFF
NA,TRBJ1-3,NA,17,TRBV18,TGTGCCAGCTCACCAGCGGAACTGAATCTCTCTGGAAACACCATATATTTT,CASSPAELNLSGNTIYF
NA,TRBJ2-7,NA,15,TRBV6-2/TRBV6-3,TGTGCCAGCAGTTACTCGTGGAGGAGGTCCTACGAGCAGTACTTC,CASSYSWRRSYEQYF
few,TRBJ2-1,TRBD1,15,TRBV11-3,TGTGCCAGCAGCCCGACAGGGGCGGGTAGGCATGAGCAGTTCTTC,CASSPTGAGRHEQFF
NA,TRBJ1-6,NA,14,TRBV5-1,TGCGCCAGCAGCCCACGGGACTCGAATTCACCCCTCCACTTT,CASSPRDSNSPLHF
NA,TRBJ2-2,TRBD1,14,TRBV10-2,TGCGCCAGCAGAGGACAGGGAAGCACCGGGGAGCTGTTTTTT,CASRGQGSTGELFF
NA,TRBJ1-4,NA,13,TRBV5-5,TGTGCCAGCAGCTTGGGGCAGGGCACGGTACTGTTTTTT,CASSLGQGTVLFF